The clone carrying this TCR beta chain was observed a few times. Its antigen is not identified. The data were obtained in a study of regulatory T cells in long-lasting Graves disease. Study observations and caveats: The study found lower TCR diversity in persistent Graves' patients than in newly diagnosed ones.

Germline CDR1 reads SEHNR; CDR2 reads FQNEAQ (reference sequence). Germline trimming cut 1 base from V and 4 bases from J; bases unmatched to any gene: 5. This CDR3 region has 15 residues. Noted time point: newly diagnosed GD, antithyroid drugs for less than 3 months. From PBMCs, RNA was extracted and then used to make the TCR library. Researchers made TCR beta libraries by using iRepertoire HTBI primers and running Arm-PCR on CDR3 regions. TCRdb reanalysed the multiplex PCR reads using MiXCR and keeps one entry per CDR3 protein. The sample has a few hundred thousand distinct CDR3 sequences; about an eighth are singletons. A further study also used this sample, focusing on T cells in Graves' hyperthyroidism and ophthalmopathy. That paper adds: In the blood, most expanded thyroid clonotypes above 0.001 appeared as well. Ophthalmopathy and stable hyperthyroidism were told apart by a 13 V-J model.

The sequences come from peripheral blood mononuclear cells (PBMCs), collected at new diagnosis, from a patient treated with antithyroid drugs. The sequence was obtained from a woman between 18 and 30 years old with Graves disease. The chain recombines TRBV7-9 with TRBJ2-5; 8 bases match TRBD1. The chain's CDR3 is CASSLETGDGETQYF. DNA for the CDR3: TGTGCCAGCAGCTTAGAGACAGGGGACGGAGAGACCCAGTACTTC.